Following are 23 T cell receptor beta chains from one sample sequenced in a study of tumor-infiltrating lymphocytes in primary liver carcinoma. Between roughly 20 and 32 mg of unsorted bulk tissue served as the source from which RNA and DNA were co-extracted. Starting from 450 to 500 ng of total RNA, TCR beta cDNA was produced with a primer in the constant region. For TCR beta, libraries were produced by three nested multiplex PCR rounds using slightly modified ARM-PCR. Running roughly 10 cycles apiece, the first two PCR rounds relied on TRBV1-TRBV30 forward primers together with a C-beta reverse primer. MiXCR, applied by TCRdb to the multiplex PCR reads, yields one record per CDR3 protein. The data contain about 22,000 distinct CDR3 sequences, around 82% of them singletons. Material for sequencing was liver tumor tissue from sampling region 2. The sample's subset: tumor region T2, inferior pole. The source is a woman in her 30s with primary liver carcinoma and hepatitis B virus infection.

A word on this clonotype: One end of the junction is discordant with germline, which a read error may explain. The V call is TRBV7-8, the J call TRBJ1-2; tentative D call: TRBD1 (6 bases). The CDR3 is 14 amino acids. Germline V gene lookup returns CDR1 SGHVS and CDR2 FQNEAQ. The CDR3 region has the DNA TGTGCCAGCGGTTCCGGGGCAGGGGTCTATGGCTACCCCTTC. Amino acids: CASGSGAGVYGYPF.

The chain uses TRBV24-1 and TRBJ2-1, with D perhaps TRBD2 (5 bases). CDR1 and CDR2 (germline): KGHDR, SFDVKD. CDR3 size: 14 residues. Trimming stripped 4 bases from V and 10 bases from J, with 16 bases between. CDR3 in amino acids: CATSDYNGNWEQFF. The CDR3 region has the DNA TGTGCCACCAGTGACTATAACGGGAACTGGGAGCAGTTCTTC.

In its sample, this clonotype was seen a few times. The junction shows a germline mismatch at one end, possibly a read error. V and J are TRBV4-2 and TRBJ2-7; D is tentatively TRBD1 or TRBD2 (6 bases each). This CDR3 is 18 amino acids long. Germline V gives CDR1 LGHNA, CDR2 YNFKEQ. CDR3 loop: CANSQEHLGEGGPRKQYF. CDR3 sequence (DNA): TGTGCCAACAGCCAGGAACACCTAGGAGAGGGGGGACCGCGCAAGCAGTACTTC.

In regard to this clonotype: Mismatch with germline at one junction end may stem from a read error. This sequence joins TRBV6-5 and TRBJ1-6; D not certain. Germline loops: CDR1 MNHEY, CDR2 SVGAGI. CDR3 length: 15 residues. The CDR3 coding sequence is TGTGCCAGCAGAGAAAGGAGTGCCCCCCTATCACCCATCCACTTT. Translated, it gives CASRERSAPLSPIHF.

The chain has TRBV12-3 or TRBV12-4 and TRBJ1-2; 8 bases line up with TRBD1. CDR3 size: 15 residues. V was pared by 5 bases and J by 9 bases, with 14 bases of the junction left unmatched. The CDR3 loop reads CASSLRDRPNNCYTF. CDR3 nucleotides: TGTGCCAGCAGTCTCCGGGACAGGCCTAACAATTGCTACACCTTC.

In its sample, this clonotype was seen a few times. The chain combines TRBV28 with TRBJ1-3; unclear D gene. The CDR3 has 14 residues. Per the germline V gene, CDR1 is MDHEN and CDR2 is SYDVKM. As DNA, the CDR3 is TGTGCTAGCTCAGCATTATTGGTGAGAAACACCATATATTTT. Amino acid sequence: CASSALLVRNTIYF.

Comment on this clonotype: Compared with germline, one end of the junction differs, possibly owing to a read error. The CDR3 nucleotides read TGTGCCACGAGTTACCAGGGAAGCACTGAAGCTCTCTTT. It yields the protein CATSYQGSTEALF. The rearrangement uses TRBV6-5 and TRBJ1-1, with D maybe TRBD1 (5 bases). This CDR3 has 13 residues. CDR1 MNHEY and CDR2 SVGAGI come from the germline V gene.

Notes on this clonotype: Lacking the conserved final phenylalanine or tryptophan, this CDR3 likely reflects a read error. The V gene is TRBV11-2, the J gene TRBJ1-1, with D hard to call. CDR1 and CDR2 from the germline V gene are SGHAT and FQNNGV. This CDR3 region has 15 residues. Trimming cost V 2 bases and J 10 bases, with 20 bases left between them. The CDR3 region is CASSLKRGRSNGAFS. The CDR3 DNA reads as TGTGCCAGCAGCTTAAAAAGAGGGAGGTCAAATGGAGCTTTCTCT.

With regard to this clonotype: A read error may account for a junction end that differs from germline. The genes are TRBV4-3 and TRBJ1-1, with D unclear. Germline values: CDR1 LGHNA, CDR2 YSLEER. This CDR3 has 13 residues. CDR3 sequence reads: CASNQDPGSLAFF. The CDR3 bases are TGTGCCAGCAACCAAGATCCGGGGTCTCTAGCTTTCTTT.

The V and J genes are TRBV6-2 or TRBV6-3 and TRBJ2-7, with 8 bases identical to TRBD1. The J call is doubtful: the DNA matches TRBJ2-1 better. Germline V gene sequence: CDR1 MNHEY, CDR2 SVGEGT. This CDR3 is built from 16 residues. The CDR3 DNA reads as TGTGCCAGCACCTTTACTCCCGGGACAGGAGACTGCGGGCAGTTCTTC. It specifies CASTFTPGTGDCGQFF.

The chain couples TRBV10-3 to TRBJ2-1; maybe TRBD2 (5 bases). Trimming cost V 5 bases and J 16 bases, with 24 bases left between them. CDR1 and CDR2 from the germline V gene are ENHRY and SYGVKD. The CDR3 has 14 residues. CDR3 protein: CAISPTATRDGHFF. CDR3 sequence (DNA): TGTGCCATCAGTCCCACGGCGACTCGGGATGGGCACTTCTTC.

In regard to this clonotype: An end of the junction differs from the germline gene, which may be a read error. This rearrangement joins TRBV7-8 to TRBJ2-2; TRBD2 aligns across 9 bases. Germline CDR1 SGHVS, CDR2 FQNEAQ. The CDR3 covers 18 residues. CDR3 loop: CAGSSFRIAGEDTGELFF. CDR3 DNA sequence: TGTGCCGGCAGCTCCTTTAGAATAGCGGGAGAGGACACCGGGGAGCTGTTTTTT.

On this clonotype itself: It is likely a read error, because the conserved phenylalanine at the end of the CDR3 is missing. V is TRBV10-3 and J is TRBJ2-2; D is perhaps TRBD2 (5 bases). Looked up from germline, CDR1 is ENHRY and CDR2 is SYGVKD. The CDR3 sequence is 16 residues long. The CDR3 nucleotides are TGTGCCATCAGTGAGTACCACAATTTGAACACCGGGAAGCTGTTTCTT. This sequence encodes CAISEYHNLNTGKLFL.

As regards this clonotype: This may come from a read error, since a much larger clone is one base off. This sequence joins TRBV29-1 and TRBJ2-5; TRBD1 might be the D (5 bases). Per the germline V gene, CDR1 is SQVTM and CDR2 is ANQGSEA. The CDR3 spans 14 residues. The CDR3 sequence is CNVGTTGFQDTLYF. The CDR3 coding sequence is TGCAACGTTGGTACTACAGGTTTCCAAGATACCCTGTACTTC.

This clonotype was counted a single time. The gene calls are TRBV6-5 and TRBJ2-5; tentatively, D is TRBD1 or TRBD2 (5 bases each). CDR1 and CDR2 (germline): MNHEY, SVGAGI. The CDR3 loop spans 13 amino acids. V was clipped by 5 bases and J by 14 bases, with 21 bases between them. CDR3 region: CASSTDRGLSHYF. In nucleotides, the CDR3 is TGTGCCAGCAGTACCGACAGAGGGCTGAGCCATTACTTC.

Turning to this clonotype: A much more abundant neighbour one base away suggests this may be a read error. V usage is TRBV19 and J usage is TRBJ2-5; TRBD1 might be the D (5 bases). Germline V gene sequence: CDR1 LNHDA, CDR2 SQIVND (reference sequence). The CDR3 has 15 residues. V lost 8 bases and J 4 bases, leaving 20 bases between the germline ends. CDR3 nucleotides: TGTGCCAGTTCCCGCTTTCAGGGCCGCCGAGAGACCCAGTACTTC. The encoded protein is CASSRFQGRRETQYF.

This clonotype was picked up one time. The junction departs from germline at one end; a sequencing error may be responsible. V and J are TRBV4-2 and TRBJ2-2; 7 nucleotides match TRBD1. There are 21 residues in the CDR3. Germline CDR1 and CDR2: LGHNA and YNFKEQ. The CDR3 loop reads CASSQVFFGQEPTKNTRELFF. CDR3 DNA sequence: TGTGCCAGCAGCCAAGTATTTTTTGGACAGGAGCCGACAAAGAACACCAGGGAGCTATTTTTT.

The chain combines TRBV7-9 with TRBJ1-2; no definite D call. Germline V lookup: CDR1 SEHNR, CDR2 FQNEAQ (reference sequence). CDR3 size: 12 residues. Trimming shortened V by 2 bases and J by 8 bases, and 9 bases separated the two germline ends. Written as DNA, the CDR3 is TGTGCCAGCAGCTTAATGAAGTACGGCTACACCTTC. Translated, it gives CASSLMKYGYTF.

A remark on this clonotype: An end of the junction does not agree with germline; a read error may underlie this. As DNA, the CDR3 is TGCGCCAGCAGCCAAGCAGTGACGGGGGGTTACATTAGCTACGTGCAGTACTTC. Protein product: CASSQAVTGGYISYVQYF. The chain employs TRBV4-3 and TRBJ2-7; TRBD2 aligns across 7 bases. Per germline, CDR1 LGHNA and CDR2 YSLEER. This CDR3 comprises 18 residues.

Concerning this clonotype itself: At one of its ends the junction is not consistent with the germline gene, which may arise from a read error. V and J are TRBV28 and TRBJ2-7; tentatively, D is TRBD2 (6 bases). CDR3 size: 15 residues. Germline loops: CDR1 MDHEN, CDR2 SYDVKM. CDR3 DNA sequence: TGTGCCAGCAGTGCCTTCGGGGAGGCCGACTACGAGCAATACTTC. Its translation is CASSAFGEADYEQYF.

A note on this clonotype: Relative to the germline gene, one junction end is altered; a read error may explain this. The chain has TRBV11-3 and TRBJ2-3, with 8 nucleotides matching TRBD2. This CDR3 is built from 14 residues. Germline loops: CDR1 SGHNT, CDR2 YENEEA. This CDR3 is CASTFRTSTGTQYF. The CDR3 DNA follows: TGTGCCAGCACCTTCAGGACTAGCACAGGTACGCAGTATTTT.

Worth noting for this clonotype: Mismatch with germline at one junction end may stem from a read error. The chain combines TRBV6-5 with TRBJ2-2; D is ambiguous. The length of the CDR3 is 15 residues. The germline gives CDR1 MNHEY, CDR2 SVGAGI. CDR3 residues: CASSPRIGYTRELFF. CDR3 in DNA: TGTGCCAGCAGTCCGCGGATAGGGTACACCCGGGAGCTGTTTTTT.

This clonotype was counted between two and nine times. A read error may explain this, as a much larger clone is one base away. V and J are TRBV11-3 and TRBJ2-1; 12 positions agree with TRBD2. This CDR3 comprises 16 residues. Germline CDR1 is SGHNT and CDR2 is YENEEA. CDR3 bases: TGTGCCAGCAGCTCCCTCCGACTAGCGGGGGAGGGTGAGCTGTTCTTC. This codes for CASSSLRLAGEGELFF.